This T cell receptor beta chain comes out of a study of blood T cells in healthy people across ages. The use of a sample-barcoded 5' primer and a J-beta primer mix characterized a second PCR of 7 to 11 cycles. MiXCR, run by TCRdb on the 5' RACE reads, gives a single entry per CDR3 protein. The sample lists just under 900,000 distinct CDR3 sequences, more than 25% seen once, with roughly 17% in the top ten. The study recruited healthy Caucasian donors from Russia who were aged about 6 to 100. Sequenced: blood. The receptor was isolated from an elderly woman in good health.

CDR3 nucleotides: TGTGCCAGCAGATTCACAGGTTCCGAAGCTTTCTTT. This codes for CASRFTGSEAFF. The genes are TRBV7-9 and TRBJ1-1; maybe TRBD1 (5 bases). V lost 6 bases and J lost 8, with 13 bases in between. The CDR3 consists of 12 residues. Germline V gene data show CDR1 as SEHNR and CDR2 as FQNEAQ (reference sequence). Filled out from reference TRBV7-9 and TRBJ1-1, the complete variable domain reads DTGVSQNPRHKITKRGQNVTFRCDPISEHNRLYWYRQTLGQGPEFLTYFQNEAQLEKSRLLSDRFSAERPKGSFSTLEIQRTEQGDSAMYLCASRFTGSEAFFGQGTRLTVV.